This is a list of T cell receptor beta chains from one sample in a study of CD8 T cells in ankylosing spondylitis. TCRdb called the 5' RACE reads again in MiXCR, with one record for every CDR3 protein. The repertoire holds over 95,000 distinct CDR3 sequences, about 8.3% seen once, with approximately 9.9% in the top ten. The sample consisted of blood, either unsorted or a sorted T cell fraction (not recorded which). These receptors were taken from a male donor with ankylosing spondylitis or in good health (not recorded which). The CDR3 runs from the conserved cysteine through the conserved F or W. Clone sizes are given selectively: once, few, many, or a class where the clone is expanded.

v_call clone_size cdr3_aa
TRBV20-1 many CSARANPLDGSGELFF
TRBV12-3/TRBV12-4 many CASSNSGGTYEQYF
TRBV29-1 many CSVEEDRGQEPYNEQFF
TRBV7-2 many CASSLQGQTGELFF
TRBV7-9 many CASSLVTNTGELFF
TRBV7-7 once CASSLEASSGSNEQFF
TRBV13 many CASRMVGAYSGANVLTF
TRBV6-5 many CASSYSARDNEQFF
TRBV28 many CASSGIYEQYF
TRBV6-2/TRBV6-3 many CASSLGETGDGYTF
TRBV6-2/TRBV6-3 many CASSAPATNEKLFF
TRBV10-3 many CAISGRGGTAYNYGYTF
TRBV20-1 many CSARDPGRGSNEQFF
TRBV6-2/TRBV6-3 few CASTRGGADTEAFF
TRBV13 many CASSFGRYNEQFF
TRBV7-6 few CASSLELGREGNEQYF
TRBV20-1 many CSAGRAQYEQYF
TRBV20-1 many CSAGLAHTGELFF
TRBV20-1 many CSASGDRDAYEQYF
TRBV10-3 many CAISSLGRMNTGELFF
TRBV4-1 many CASSQEGSGVGEQYF
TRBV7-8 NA CASSPRRSGGLTSTDTQYF
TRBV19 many CATQRGYLSNEQFF
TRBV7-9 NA CASRQMNTEAFF
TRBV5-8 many CASSLASGASTDTQYF
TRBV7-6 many CASSWVSGANVLTF
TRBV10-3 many CAISPGLAIYNEQFF
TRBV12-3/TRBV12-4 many CASSLRTGGLTDTQYF
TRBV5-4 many CASSEGLAGGDTQYF
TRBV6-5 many CASSYGLETQYF
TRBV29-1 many CSVERGGRDTEAFF
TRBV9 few CASSVEGRLETQYF
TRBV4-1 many CASSPGTGYEKLFF
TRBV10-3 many CAISDQLIYGYTF
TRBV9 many CASGTGSYEQYF
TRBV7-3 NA CANSSTSGRYNEQFF
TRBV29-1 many CSAGAGDNTEAFF
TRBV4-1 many CASSQVISGSRGNEQFF
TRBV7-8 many CASRFLATSYEQYF